This T cell receptor beta chain is drawn from a study of OX40 agonist ivuxolimab in advanced cancers. V lost 5 bases to trimming and J lost 2 bases; unmatched junction nucleotides: 6. This CDR3 has 14 amino acids. Germline V CDR1 and CDR2: MNHEY, SVGAGI. Assay: immunoSEQ multiplex PCR; the TCRdb copy retains only in-frame clones and omits some. The repertoire has 75,000 to 95,000 clones, approximately 89% of them found once; the top ten carry approximately 4.8%. The sample holds a few counts of this clone. This sequence originates from an adult with an advanced solid tumor such as melanoma, head and neck, liver or kidney cancer. The J gene is TRBJ2-7, the V gene TRBV6-5; TRBD1 matches at 7 bases. The sequencing here drew on CD4+ or CD8+ T cells sorted from blood, taken in a trial of the OX40 agonist ivuxolimab. Here the CDR3 reads CASSDRDQAYEQYF. DNA for the CDR3: TGTGCCAGCAGTGACAGGGACCAAGCCTACGAGCAGTACTTC.